The clone carrying this TCR beta chain was seen more than once but under ten times. The antigen remains unidentified. Stated treatment: oral pan-JAK inhibitor, 5-10 mg twice daily. Those with alopecia areata gave lesional scalp punch biopsies and peripheral blood. The sample originates from a study of CD8+ T cells in alopecia areata. Overall study findings and caveats: Tofacitinib delivered significant drops in scalp clonality and in expanded CD8+ clones among the top 100. Links between baseline CD8+ expansion and response need larger treated cohorts.

Extracted from the samples, RNA was reverse transcribed into cDNA to serve as the sequencing template. Using immunoSEQ multiplex PCR, the repertoire was profiled, and TCRdb retains in-frame clones only, with some absent. The sample has over 150,000 clones; approximately 60% are singletons. CDR1 SGHNT and CDR2 YYREEE come from the germline V gene (reference sequence). The CDR3 runs to 13 residues. The V and J ends lost 4 bases and 1 base respectively, with 8 bases between them. The sample here was CD4+ T cells sorted from blood, taken at week 24, from a patient treated with tofacitinib. The receptor was isolated from a human donor with alopecia areata. The chain is built from TRBV5-4 and TRBJ1-1, with no clear D. The CDR3 is CASSNTKNTEAFF. DNA for the CDR3: TGTGCCAGCAGCAACACAAAGAACACTGAAGCTTTCTTT.